Ten or more counts support the clone carrying this T cell receptor beta chain. Its antigen is unidentified. This specimen comes from a study of early T cells in non-severe SARS-CoV-2 infection. Study summary: Bulk RNA taken from unsorted whole blood was sequenced, leaving chains unpaired.

The CDR3 consists of 13 residues. From germline, CDR1 is LNHDA and CDR2 SQIVND (reference sequence). The V end was cut by 8 bases, the J end by 2 bases, with 10 bases between. Study-level results: CD4 and private specificities were missed by VDJdb matching, which favored anti-spike CD8 responses.

Attached unique molecular identifiers marked individual cDNA molecules. One entry per CDR3 protein results from TCRdb running MiXCR on the 5' RACE reads. The sample contains 20,000 to 30,000 distinct CDR3 sequences, around 4.2% of which appear only once. This sequence originates from an adult who was a healthcare worker with PCR-confirmed SARS-CoV-2 infection or an uninfected control (not recorded which). Sequencing input: whole blood. The V call is TRBV19, the J call TRBJ1-5; D might be TRBD1 (5 bases). CDR3 in DNA: TGTGCCAGTCGGCCGGGGCGCAATCAGCCCCAGCATTTT. This gives the protein CASRPGRNQPQHF.